Presented here are 9 T cell receptor beta chains from one specimen sequenced in a study of Graves' ophthalmopathy and Graves' hyperthyroidism. The TCR beta CDR3 regions underwent amplification from RNA transcripts. Scientists carried out first-round RT-PCR using HTBI primers and then a second-round multiplex PCR. TCRdb itself ran the multiplex PCR reads through MiXCR, one entry per CDR3 protein. The sample has more than 550,000 distinct CDR3 sequences; roughly two fifths are singletons. Sequenced input: peripheral blood. Receptor source: an adult man with Graves' ophthalmopathy.

This sequence joins TRBV29-1 and TRBJ2-1; D perhaps matches TRBD1 (6 bases). CDR3 length equals 12 residues. V lost 7 bases and J lost 9, with 16 bases in between. The germline V gene has CDR1 SQVTM and CDR2 ANQGSEA. CDR3 protein: CSGNSGAGEQFF. DNA for the CDR3: TGCAGCGGGAACTCAGGGGCCGGTGAGCAGTTCTTC.

Comment on this clonotype: Germline is not matched at one junction end, which may reflect a read error. This chain links TRBV10-3 with TRBJ1-5, with a tentative D call TRBD1 (6 bases). The germline V gene encodes CDR1 ENHRY and CDR2 SYGVKD. The CDR3 spans 16 residues. For the CDR3, the DNA is TGTGCCAGCAGTCCACAGGGACCGTTACCCAATCAGCCCCAGCATTTT. It encodes CASSPQGPLPNQPQHF.

V usage is TRBV15 and J usage is TRBJ2-7; the D is unclear. Germline loops: CDR1 LNHNV, CDR2 YYDKDF (reference sequence). V dropped 3 bases and J dropped 0 bases, with 15 bases sitting between them. The CDR3 totals 16 residues. The CDR3 sequence: CATSSLVPSSSYEQYF. The CDR3 nucleotides are TGTGCCACCAGCAGCTTAGTGCCTTCGAGCTCCTACGAGCAGTACTTC.

This clonotype has only a few counts. The CDR3 region has the DNA TGCGCCAGCACCCATCCAGGGAATCAGCCCCAGCATTTT. Its protein is CASTHPGNQPQHF. The chain employs TRBV4-3 and TRBJ1-5; tentative D call: TRBD1 (5 bases). The V end lost 7 bases, the J end lost 4 bases, and 11 bases lay between the germline ends. CDR1 LGHNA and CDR2 YSLEER come from the germline V gene. The CDR3 sequence is 13 residues long.

The chain joins TRBV11-2 to TRBJ1-1, with 8 nucleotides matching TRBD1. The CDR3 has 14 amino acids. Germline values: CDR1 SGHAT, CDR2 FQNNGV. J was trimmed by 5 bases and V by 8 bases; bases with no gene match: 10. This CDR3 is CASSPKTGETEAFF. DNA of the CDR3: TGTGCCAGCTCACCGAAGACAGGGGAGACTGAAGCTTTCTTT.

Note on this clonotype: This may come from a read error, since a much larger clone is one base off. The chain combines TRBV7-8 with TRBJ1-1; 7 nucleotides align to TRBD1. V shed 1 base, J shed 2 bases, and the junction held 10 bases outside the gene matches. The CDR3 is made up of 17 amino acids. CDR1 and CDR2 from the germline V gene are SGHVS and FQNEAQ. DNA for the CDR3: TGTGCCAGCAGCTTAGGTTTGATAAGGGACAGCAACACTGAAGCTTTCTTT. As protein: CASSLGLIRDSNTEAFF.

The chain recombines TRBV25-1 with TRBJ2-2; D not certain. Germline V gene data show CDR1 as MGHDK and CDR2 as SYGVNS. Trimming left V 4 bases short and J 3 bases short, with 21 bases between. This CDR3 contains 18 residues. The CDR3 spells CASSGPLIRTLDTGELFF. The DNA of the CDR3 is TGTGCCAGCAGTGGTCCCCTCATTCGGACCCTCGACACCGGGGAGCTGTTTTTT. Complete variable domain (other parts from reference TRBV25-1 and TRBJ2-2): EADIYQTPRYLVIGTGKKITLECSQTMGHDKMYWYQQDPGMELHLIHYSYGVNSTEKGDLSSESTVSRIRTEHFPLTLESARPSHTSQYLCASSGPLIRTLDTGELFFGEGSRLTVL.

The V gene is TRBV29-1, the J gene TRBJ2-5; D is possibly TRBD2 (5 bases). V lost 8 bases to trimming and J lost 4 bases, with 23 bases between them. Germline V CDR1 and CDR2: SQVTM, ANQGSEA. The CDR3 has 15 amino acids. This chain's CDR3 is CSSSPPSGMGETQYF. The CDR3, as DNA: TGCAGCAGCTCACCACCCTCGGGGATGGGAGAGACCCAGTACTTC.

The chain is built from TRBV6-6 and TRBJ2-7; possibly TRBD2 for D (5 bases). V dropped 4 bases and J dropped 3 bases, with 25 bases sitting between them. Germline CDR1 reads MNHNY; CDR2 reads SVGAGI (reference sequence). This CDR3 has 18 amino acids. CDR3 residues: CASSSTLPAPTRSYEQYF. CDR3 DNA sequence: TGTGCCAGCAGTTCGACATTACCAGCGCCAACTAGAAGCTACGAGCAGTACTTC.